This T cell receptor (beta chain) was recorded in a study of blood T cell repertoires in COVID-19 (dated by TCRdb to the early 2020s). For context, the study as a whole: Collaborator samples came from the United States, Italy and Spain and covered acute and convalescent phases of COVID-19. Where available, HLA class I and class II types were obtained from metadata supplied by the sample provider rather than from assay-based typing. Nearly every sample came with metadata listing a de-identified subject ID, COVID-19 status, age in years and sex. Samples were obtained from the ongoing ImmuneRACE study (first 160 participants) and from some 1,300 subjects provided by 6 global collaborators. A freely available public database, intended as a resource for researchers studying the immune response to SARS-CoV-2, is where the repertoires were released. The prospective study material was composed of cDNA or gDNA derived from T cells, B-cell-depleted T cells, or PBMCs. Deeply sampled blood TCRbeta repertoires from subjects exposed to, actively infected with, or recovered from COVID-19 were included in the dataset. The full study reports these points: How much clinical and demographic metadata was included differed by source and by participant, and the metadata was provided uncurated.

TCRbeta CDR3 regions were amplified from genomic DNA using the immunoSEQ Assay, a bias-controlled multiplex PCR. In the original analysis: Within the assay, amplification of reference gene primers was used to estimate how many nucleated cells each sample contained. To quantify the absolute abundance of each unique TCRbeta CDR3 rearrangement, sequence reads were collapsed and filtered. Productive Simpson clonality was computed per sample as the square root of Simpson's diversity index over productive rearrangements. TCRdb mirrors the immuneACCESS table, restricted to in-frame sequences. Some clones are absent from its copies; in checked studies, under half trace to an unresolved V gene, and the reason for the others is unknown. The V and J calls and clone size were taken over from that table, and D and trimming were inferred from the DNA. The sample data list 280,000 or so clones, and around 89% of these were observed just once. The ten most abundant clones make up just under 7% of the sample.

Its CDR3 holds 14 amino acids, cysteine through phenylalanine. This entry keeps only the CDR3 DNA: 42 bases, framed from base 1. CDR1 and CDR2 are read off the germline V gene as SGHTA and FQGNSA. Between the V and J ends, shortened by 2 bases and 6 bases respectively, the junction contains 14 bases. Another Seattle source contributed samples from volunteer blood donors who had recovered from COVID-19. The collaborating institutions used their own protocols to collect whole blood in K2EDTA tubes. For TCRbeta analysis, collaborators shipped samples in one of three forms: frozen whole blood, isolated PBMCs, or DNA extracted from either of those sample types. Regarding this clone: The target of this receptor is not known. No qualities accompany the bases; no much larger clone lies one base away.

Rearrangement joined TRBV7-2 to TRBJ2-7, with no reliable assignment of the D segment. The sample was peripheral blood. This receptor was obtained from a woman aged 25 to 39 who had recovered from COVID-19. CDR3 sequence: CASSLYGELTEQYF. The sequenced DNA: TGTGCCAGCAGCTTATATGGTGAGCTCACCGAGCAGTACTTC.